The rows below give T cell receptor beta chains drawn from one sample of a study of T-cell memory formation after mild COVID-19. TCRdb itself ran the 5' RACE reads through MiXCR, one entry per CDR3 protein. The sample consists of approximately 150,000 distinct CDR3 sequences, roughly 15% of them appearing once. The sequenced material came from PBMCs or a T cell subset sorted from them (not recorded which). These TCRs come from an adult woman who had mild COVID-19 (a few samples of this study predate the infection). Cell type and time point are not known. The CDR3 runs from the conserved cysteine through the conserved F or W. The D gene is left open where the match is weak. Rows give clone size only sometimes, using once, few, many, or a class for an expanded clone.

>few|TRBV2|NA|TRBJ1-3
CASSEFGNYGNTIYF
TGTGCCAGCAGTGAATTCGGGAATTATGGAAACACCATATATTTT
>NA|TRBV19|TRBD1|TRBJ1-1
CASSPQGAITEAFF
TGTGCCAGTAGTCCCCAGGGGGCGATAACTGAAGCTTTCTTT
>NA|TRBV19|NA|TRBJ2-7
CASSFNTYEQYF
TGTGCCAGTAGTTTCAACACATACGAGCAGTACTTC
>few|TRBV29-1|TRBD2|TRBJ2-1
CSVEDRGRGHNEQFF
TGCAGCGTTGAAGACCGAGGGAGGGGCCACAATGAGCAGTTCTTC
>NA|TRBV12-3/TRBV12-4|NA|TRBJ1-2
CATFDGNPNYGYTF
TGTGCCACCTTCGACGGAAATCCTAACTATGGCTACACCTTC
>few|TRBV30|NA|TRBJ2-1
CAWTYQTRLDGEQFF
TGTGCCTGGACATATCAAACTCGACTTGACGGAGAGCAGTTCTTC
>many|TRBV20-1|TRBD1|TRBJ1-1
CSASRDRGLLNTEAFF
TGCAGTGCTAGTCGGGACAGGGGGCTTTTGAACACTGAAGCTTTCTTT
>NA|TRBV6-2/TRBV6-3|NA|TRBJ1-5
CASSYSMGEGGNQPQHF
TGTGCCAGCAGTTATTCTATGGGAGAAGGAGGCAATCAGCCCCAGCATTTT
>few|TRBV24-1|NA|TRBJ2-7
CATSDLLTREQYF
TGTGCCACCAGTGATTTGCTGACGCGCGAGCAGTACTTC
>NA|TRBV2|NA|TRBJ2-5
CARGDQETQYF
TGTGCCAGGGGAGACCAAGAGACCCAGTACTTC
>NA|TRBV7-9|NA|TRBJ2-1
CASSGDTFLGDEQFF
TGTGCCAGCAGCGGTGACACCTTCCTGGGAGATGAGCAGTTCTTC
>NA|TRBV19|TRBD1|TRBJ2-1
CATSPPQGDLINEQFF
TGTGCCACCTCGCCCCCACAGGGGGATCTTATCAATGAGCAGTTCTTC
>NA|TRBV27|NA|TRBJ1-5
CASSFGAPNQPQHF
TGTGCCAGCAGTTTTGGGGCCCCCAATCAGCCCCAGCATTTT
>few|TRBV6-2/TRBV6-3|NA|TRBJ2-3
CASSYWSGTDTQYF
TGTGCCAGCAGTTATTGGTCCGGCACAGATACGCAGTATTTT
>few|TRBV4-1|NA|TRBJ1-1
CASSQGWNTEAFF
TGCGCCAGCAGCCAAGGATGGAACACTGAAGCTTTCTTT
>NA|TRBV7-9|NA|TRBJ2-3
CASSFGSSRSTDTQYF
TGTGCCAGCAGCTTCGGGTCCAGTCGGAGCACAGATACGCAGTATTTT
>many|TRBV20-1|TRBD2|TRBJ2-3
CSAMSGSDPDTQYF
TGCAGTGCCATGAGCGGGAGTGACCCAGATACGCAGTATTTT
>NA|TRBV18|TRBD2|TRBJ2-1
CASSPRGLAEAEQFF
TGTGCCAGCTCACCACGGGGACTAGCGGAGGCCGAGCAGTTCTTC
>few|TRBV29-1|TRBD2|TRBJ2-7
CSVESGGTPYEQYF
TGCAGCGTTGAAAGCGGGGGGACCCCCTACGAGCAGTACTTC
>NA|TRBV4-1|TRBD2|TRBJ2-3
CASSRGLAGPTDTQYF
TGCGCCAGCAGCCGGGGACTAGCGGGACCCACAGATACGCAGTATTTT
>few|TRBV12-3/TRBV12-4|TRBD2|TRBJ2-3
CASRGSGSTDTQYF
TGTGCCAGCAGGGGTAGCGGGAGTACAGATACGCAGTATTTT
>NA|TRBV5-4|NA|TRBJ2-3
CASSLDPRGTQYF
TGTGCCAGCAGCTTGGACCCAAGGGGGACGCAGTATTTT
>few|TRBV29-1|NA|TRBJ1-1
CSVIVFVSNTEAFF
TGCAGCGTTATTGTGTTCGTATCGAACACTGAAGCTTTCTTT
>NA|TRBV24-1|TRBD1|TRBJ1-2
CATSDGDRGTYGYTF
TGTGCCACCAGTGATGGGGACAGGGGGACCTATGGCTACACCTTC
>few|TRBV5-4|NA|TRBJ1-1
CASSLSSRQEKAFF
TGTGCCAGCAGCTTATCCAGCCGACAGGAGAAAGCTTTCTTT
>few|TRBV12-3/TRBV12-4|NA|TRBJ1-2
CASSVKRIPNYGYTF
TGTGCCAGCAGTGTCAAACGGATCCCAAACTATGGCTACACCTTC
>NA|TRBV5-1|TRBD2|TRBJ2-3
CASSRLGTSGPSTDTQYF
TGCGCCAGCAGCAGGCTTGGGACTAGCGGCCCAAGCACAGATACGCAGTATTTT
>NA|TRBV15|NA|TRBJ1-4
CATSRVSEKLFF
TGTGCCACCAGCAGAGTTTCGGAAAAACTGTTTTTT
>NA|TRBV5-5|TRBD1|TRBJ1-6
CASSVGQGENSPLHF
TGTGCCAGCAGCGTAGGACAGGGAGAGAATTCACCCCTCCACTTT
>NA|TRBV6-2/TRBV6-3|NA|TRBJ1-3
CASTPKGPGTRRLLSGNTIYF
TGTGCCAGCACCCCAAAGGGCCCCGGGACAAGGCGACTTCTTTCTGGAAACACCATATATTTT